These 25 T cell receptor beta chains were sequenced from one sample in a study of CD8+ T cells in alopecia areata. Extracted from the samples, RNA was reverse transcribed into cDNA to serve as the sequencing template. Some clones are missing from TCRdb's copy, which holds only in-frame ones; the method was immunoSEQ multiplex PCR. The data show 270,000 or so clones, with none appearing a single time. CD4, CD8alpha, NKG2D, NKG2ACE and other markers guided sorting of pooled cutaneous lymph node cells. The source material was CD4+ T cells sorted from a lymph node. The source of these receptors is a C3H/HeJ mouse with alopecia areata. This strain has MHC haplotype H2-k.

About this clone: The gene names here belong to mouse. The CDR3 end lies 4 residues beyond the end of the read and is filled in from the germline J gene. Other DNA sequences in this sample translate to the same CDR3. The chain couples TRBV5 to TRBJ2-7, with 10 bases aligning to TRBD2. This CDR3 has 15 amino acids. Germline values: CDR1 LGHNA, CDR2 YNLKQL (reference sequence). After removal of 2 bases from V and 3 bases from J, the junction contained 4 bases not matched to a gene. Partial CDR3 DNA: TGTGCCAGCAGCCAAAACCGGGACTGGGGCTAT. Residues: CASSQNRDWGY. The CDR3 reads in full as CASSQNRDWGYEQYF.

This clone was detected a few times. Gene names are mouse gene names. The CDR3: CASSDAQGANTLYF. The sequenced CDR3 bases are TGTGCCAGCAGTGATGCACAGGGGGCGAAC. The chain uses TRBV13-1 and TRBJ2-4; 9 bases fit TRBD1. The read gets to within 4 residues of the CDR3 end, and the germline J gene fills in the rest. The germline V gene has CDR1 NSHNY and CDR2 SYGAGN. This CDR3 has 14 residues.

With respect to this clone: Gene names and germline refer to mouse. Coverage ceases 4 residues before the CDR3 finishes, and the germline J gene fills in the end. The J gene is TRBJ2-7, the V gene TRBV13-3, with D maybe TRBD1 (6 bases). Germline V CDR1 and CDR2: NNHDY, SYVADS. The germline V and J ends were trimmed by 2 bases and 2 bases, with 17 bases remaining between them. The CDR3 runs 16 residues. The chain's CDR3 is CASSERGGQNPYEQYF. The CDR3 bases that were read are TGTGCCAGCAGTGAGCGAGGGGGACAAAATCCCTAT.

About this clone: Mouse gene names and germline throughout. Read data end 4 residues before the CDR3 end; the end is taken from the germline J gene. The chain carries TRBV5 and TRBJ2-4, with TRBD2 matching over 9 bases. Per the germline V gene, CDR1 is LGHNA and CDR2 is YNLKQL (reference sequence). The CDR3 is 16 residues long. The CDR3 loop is CASSQNPGLGRNTLYF. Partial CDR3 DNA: TGTGCCAGCAGCCAAAATCCGGGACTGGGCCGAAAC.

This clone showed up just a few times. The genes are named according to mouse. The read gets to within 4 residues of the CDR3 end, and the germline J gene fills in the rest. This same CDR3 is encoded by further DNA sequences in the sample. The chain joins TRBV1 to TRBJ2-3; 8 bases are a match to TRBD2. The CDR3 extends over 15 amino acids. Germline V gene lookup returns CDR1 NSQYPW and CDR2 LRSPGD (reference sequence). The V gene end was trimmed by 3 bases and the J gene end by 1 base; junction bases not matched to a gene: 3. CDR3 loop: CTCSALGGGAETLYF. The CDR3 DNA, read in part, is TGCACCTGCAGTGCGCTGGGGGGTGGTGCAGAA.

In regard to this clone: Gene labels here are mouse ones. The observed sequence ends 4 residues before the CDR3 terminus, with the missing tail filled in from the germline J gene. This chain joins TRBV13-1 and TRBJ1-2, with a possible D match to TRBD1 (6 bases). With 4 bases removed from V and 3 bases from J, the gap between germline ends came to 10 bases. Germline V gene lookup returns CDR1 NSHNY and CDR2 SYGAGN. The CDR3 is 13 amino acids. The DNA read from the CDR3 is TGTGCCAGCAGTCTCCAGGGGCACTCC. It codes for CASSLQGHS. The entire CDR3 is CASSLQGHSDYTF.

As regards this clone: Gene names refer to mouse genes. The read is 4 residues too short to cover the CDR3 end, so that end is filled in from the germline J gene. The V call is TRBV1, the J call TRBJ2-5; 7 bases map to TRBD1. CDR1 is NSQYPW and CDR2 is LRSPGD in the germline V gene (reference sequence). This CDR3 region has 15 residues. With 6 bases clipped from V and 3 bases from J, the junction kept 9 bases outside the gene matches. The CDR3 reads CTCSPSGTEQDTQYF. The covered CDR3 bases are TGCACCTGCAGCCCCTCCGGGACAGAACAAGAC. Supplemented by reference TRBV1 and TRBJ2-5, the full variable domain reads VTLLEQNPRWRLVPRGQAVNLRCILKNSQYPWMSWYQQDLQKQLQWLFTLRSPGDKEVKSLPGADYLATRVTDTELRLQVANMSQGRTLYCTCSPSGTEQDTQYFGPGTRLLVL.

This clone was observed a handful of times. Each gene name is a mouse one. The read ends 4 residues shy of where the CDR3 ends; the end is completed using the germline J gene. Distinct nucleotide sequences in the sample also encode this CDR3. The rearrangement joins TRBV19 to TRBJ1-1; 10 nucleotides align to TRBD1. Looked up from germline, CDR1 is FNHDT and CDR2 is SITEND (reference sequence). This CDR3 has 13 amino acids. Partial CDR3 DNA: TGTGCCAGCAGCAGGGACAGGGGAACA. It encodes CASSRDRGT. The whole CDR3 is CASSRDRGTEVFF.

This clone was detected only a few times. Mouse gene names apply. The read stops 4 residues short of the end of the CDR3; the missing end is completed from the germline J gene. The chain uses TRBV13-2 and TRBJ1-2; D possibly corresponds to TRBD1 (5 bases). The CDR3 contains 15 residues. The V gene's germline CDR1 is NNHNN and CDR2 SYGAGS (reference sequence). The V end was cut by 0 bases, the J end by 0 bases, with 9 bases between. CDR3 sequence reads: CASGDAGQTNSDYTF. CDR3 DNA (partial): TGTGCCAGCGGTGATGCCGGACAAACAAACTCC.

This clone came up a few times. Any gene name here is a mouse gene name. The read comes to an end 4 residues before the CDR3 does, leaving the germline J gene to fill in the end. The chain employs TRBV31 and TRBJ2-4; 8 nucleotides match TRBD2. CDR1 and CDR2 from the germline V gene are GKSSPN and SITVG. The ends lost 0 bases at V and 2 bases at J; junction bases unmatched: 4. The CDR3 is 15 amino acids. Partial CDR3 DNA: TGTGCCTGGAGTCTTGGGGGGGGCGTTCAAAAC. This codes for CAWSLGGGVQN. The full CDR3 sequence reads CAWSLGGGVQNTLYF. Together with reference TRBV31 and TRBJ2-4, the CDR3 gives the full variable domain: AQTIHQWPVAEIKAVGSPLSLGCTIKGKSSPNLYWYWQATGGTLQQLFYSITVGQVESVVQLNLSASRPKDDQFILSTEKLLLSHSGFYLCAWSLGGGVQNTLYFGAGTRLSVL.

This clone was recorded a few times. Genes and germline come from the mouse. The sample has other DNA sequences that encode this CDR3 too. Partial CDR3 DNA: TGTGCCAGCAGTATTCCAGGGGCTAGTGCAGAA. Protein sequence: CASSIPGASAE. The whole CDR3 sequence reads CASSIPGASAETLYF. The rearrangement joins TRBV19 to TRBJ2-3, with D perhaps TRBD1 (6 bases). The read gets to within 4 residues of the CDR3 end, and the germline J gene fills in the rest. The V gene's germline CDR1 is FNHDT and CDR2 SITEND (reference sequence). Between the trimmed V and J ends, which lost 2 bases and 0 bases, there was a span of 10 bases. The CDR3 contains 15 residues. The full variable domain, its missing parts supplied by reference TRBV19 and TRBJ2-3, is GGIITQTPKFLIGQEGQKLTLKCQQNFNHDTMYWYRQDSGKGLRLIYYSITENDLQKGDLSEGYDASREKKSSFSLTVTSAQKNEMAVFLCASSIPGASAETLYFGSGTRLTVL.

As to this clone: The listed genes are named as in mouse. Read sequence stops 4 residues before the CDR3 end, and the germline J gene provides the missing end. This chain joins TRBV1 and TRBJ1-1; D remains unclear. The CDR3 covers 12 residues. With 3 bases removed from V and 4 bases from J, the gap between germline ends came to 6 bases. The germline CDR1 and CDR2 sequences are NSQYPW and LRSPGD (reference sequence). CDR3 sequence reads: CTCSASITEVFF. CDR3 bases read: TGCACCTGCAGTGCTTCAATCACA.

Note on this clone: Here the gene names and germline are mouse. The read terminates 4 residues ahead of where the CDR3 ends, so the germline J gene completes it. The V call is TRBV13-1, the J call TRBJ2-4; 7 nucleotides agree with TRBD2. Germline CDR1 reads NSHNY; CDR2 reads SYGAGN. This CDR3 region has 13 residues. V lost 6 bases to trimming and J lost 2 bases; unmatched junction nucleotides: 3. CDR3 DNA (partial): TGTGCCAGCAAACTGGGGAATCAAAAC. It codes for CASKLGNQN. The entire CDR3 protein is CASKLGNQNTLYF.

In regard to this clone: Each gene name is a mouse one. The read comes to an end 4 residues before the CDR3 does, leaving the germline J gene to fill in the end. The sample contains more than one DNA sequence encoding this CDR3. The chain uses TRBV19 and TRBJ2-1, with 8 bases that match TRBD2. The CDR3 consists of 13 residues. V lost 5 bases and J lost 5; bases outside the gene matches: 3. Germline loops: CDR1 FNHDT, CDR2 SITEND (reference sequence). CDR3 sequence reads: CASSKTGDAEQFF. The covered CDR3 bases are TGTGCCAGCAGCAAGACTGGGGATGCT. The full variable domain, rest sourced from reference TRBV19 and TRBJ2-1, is GGIITQTPKFLIGQEGQKLTLKCQQNFNHDTMYWYRQDSGKGLRLIYYSITENDLQKGDLSEGYDASREKKSSFSLTVTSAQKNEMAVFLCASSKTGDAEQFFGPGTRLTVL.

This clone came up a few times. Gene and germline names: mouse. The sequenced part of the CDR3 DNA is TGTGCCAGCGGTGTCCCGGGACAGGGCGTTGCAGAA. This translates into CASGVPGQGVAE. The CDR3 in full is CASGVPGQGVAETLYF. The rearrangement joins TRBV13-2 to TRBJ2-3, with 9 bases aligning to TRBD1. Coverage ceases 4 residues before the CDR3 finishes, and the germline J gene fills in the end. The germline CDR1 and CDR2 sequences are NNHNN and SYGAGS (reference sequence). This CDR3 is built from 16 residues. The junction had 7 bases not matched to a gene; V was cut back by 3 bases and J by 2 bases.

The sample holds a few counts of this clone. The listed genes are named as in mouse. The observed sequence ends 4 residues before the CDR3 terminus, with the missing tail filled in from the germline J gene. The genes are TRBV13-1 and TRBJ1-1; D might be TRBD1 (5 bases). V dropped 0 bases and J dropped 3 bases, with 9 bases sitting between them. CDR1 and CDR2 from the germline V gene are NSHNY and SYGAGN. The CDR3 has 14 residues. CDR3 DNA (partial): TGTGCCAGCAGTGATGGACAGCCATACACA. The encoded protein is CASSDGQPYT. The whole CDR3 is CASSDGQPYTEVFF.

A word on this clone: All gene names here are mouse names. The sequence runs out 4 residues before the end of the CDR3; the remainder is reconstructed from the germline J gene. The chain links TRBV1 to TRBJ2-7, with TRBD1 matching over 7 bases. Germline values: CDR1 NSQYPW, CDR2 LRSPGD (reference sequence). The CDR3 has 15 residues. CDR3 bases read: TGCACCTGCAGTGCAGTTGGGGACAGCCTATAT. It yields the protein CTCSAVGDSLY. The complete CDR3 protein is CTCSAVGDSLYEQYF.

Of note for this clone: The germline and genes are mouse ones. The CDR3 is CAWSLGGEKDTQYF. Partial CDR3 DNA: TGTGCCTGGAGTCTGGGGGGTGAAAAAGAC. V and J are TRBV31 and TRBJ2-5; D is perhaps TRBD2 (6 bases). Read coverage stops 4 residues before the CDR3 terminus; the germline J gene supplies the remainder. The CDR3 sequence is 14 residues long. Germline V CDR1 and CDR2: GKSSPN, SITVG.

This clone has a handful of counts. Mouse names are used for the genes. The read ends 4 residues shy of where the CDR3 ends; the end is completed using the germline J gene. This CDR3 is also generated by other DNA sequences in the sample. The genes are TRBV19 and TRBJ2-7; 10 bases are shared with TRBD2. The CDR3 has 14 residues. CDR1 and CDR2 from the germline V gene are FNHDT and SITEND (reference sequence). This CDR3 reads CASSTRDWGYEQYF. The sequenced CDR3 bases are TGTGCCAGCAGTACCCGGGACTGGGGTTAT. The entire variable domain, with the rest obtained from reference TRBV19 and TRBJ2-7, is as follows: GGIITQTPKFLIGQEGQKLTLKCQQNFNHDTMYWYRQDSGKGLRLIYYSITENDLQKGDLSEGYDASREKKSSFSLTVTSAQKNEMAVFLCASSTRDWGYEQYFGPGTRLTVL.

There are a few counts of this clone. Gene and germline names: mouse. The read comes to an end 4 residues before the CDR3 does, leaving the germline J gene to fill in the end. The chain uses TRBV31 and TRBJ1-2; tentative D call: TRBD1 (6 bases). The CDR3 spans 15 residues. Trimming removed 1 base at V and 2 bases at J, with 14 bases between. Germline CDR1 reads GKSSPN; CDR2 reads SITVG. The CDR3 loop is CAWSQPGQFNSDYTF. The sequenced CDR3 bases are TGTGCCTGGAGTCAGCCGGGACAATTCAACTCC. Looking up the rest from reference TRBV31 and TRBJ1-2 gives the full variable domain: AQTIHQWPVAEIKAVGSPLSLGCTIKGKSSPNLYWYWQATGGTLQQLFYSITVGQVESVVQLNLSASRPKDDQFILSTEKLLLSHSGFYLCAWSQPGQFNSDYTFGSGTRLLVI.

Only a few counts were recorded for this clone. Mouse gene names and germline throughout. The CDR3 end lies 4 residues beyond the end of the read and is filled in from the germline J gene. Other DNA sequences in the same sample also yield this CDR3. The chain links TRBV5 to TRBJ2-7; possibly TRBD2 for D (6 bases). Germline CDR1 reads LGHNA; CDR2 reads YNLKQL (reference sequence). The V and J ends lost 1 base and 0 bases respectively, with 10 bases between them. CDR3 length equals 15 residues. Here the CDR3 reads CASSQGGGSSYEQYF. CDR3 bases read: TGTGCCAGCAGCCAAGGTGGGGGTAGCTCCTAT.

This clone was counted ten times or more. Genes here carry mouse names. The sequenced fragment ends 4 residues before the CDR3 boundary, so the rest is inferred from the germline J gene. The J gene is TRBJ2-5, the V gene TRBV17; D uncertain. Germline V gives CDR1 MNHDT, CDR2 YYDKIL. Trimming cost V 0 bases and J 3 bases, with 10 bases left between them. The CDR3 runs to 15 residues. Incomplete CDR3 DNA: TGTGCTAGCAGTAGAGATTCCCGCAGACAAGAC. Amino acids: CASSRDSRRQD. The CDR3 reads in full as CASSRDSRRQDTQYF.

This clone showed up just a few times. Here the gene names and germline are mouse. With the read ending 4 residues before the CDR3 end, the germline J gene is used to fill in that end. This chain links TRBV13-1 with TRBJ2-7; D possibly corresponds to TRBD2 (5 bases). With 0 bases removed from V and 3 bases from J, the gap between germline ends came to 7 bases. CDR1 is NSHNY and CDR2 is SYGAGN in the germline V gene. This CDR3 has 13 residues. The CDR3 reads CASSDAGLYEQYF. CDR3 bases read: TGTGCCAGCAGTGATGCTGGGCTCTAT.

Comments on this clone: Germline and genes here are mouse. CDR3 loop: CASSPSRGADYEQYF. CDR3 DNA, as far as it was read: TGTGCCAGCAGCCCCTCACGGGGGGCGGACTAT. V is TRBV5 and J is TRBJ2-7, with D perhaps matching TRBD2 (7 bases). The read halts 4 residues ahead of the CDR3 end, with the missing end drawn from the germline J gene. The ends were cut back, 4 bases at V and 3 bases at J, with 16 bases in the middle. CDR3 length equals 15 residues. Per the germline V gene, CDR1 is LGHNA and CDR2 is YNLKQL (reference sequence).

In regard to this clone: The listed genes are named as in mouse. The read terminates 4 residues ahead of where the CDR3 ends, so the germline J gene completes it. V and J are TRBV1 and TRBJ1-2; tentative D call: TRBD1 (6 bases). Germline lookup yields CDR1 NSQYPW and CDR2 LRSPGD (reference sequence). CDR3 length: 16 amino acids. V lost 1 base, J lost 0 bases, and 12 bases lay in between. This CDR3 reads CTCSAVPGEANSDYTF. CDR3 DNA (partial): TGCACCTGCAGTGCAGTTCCAGGGGAGGCAAACTCC.